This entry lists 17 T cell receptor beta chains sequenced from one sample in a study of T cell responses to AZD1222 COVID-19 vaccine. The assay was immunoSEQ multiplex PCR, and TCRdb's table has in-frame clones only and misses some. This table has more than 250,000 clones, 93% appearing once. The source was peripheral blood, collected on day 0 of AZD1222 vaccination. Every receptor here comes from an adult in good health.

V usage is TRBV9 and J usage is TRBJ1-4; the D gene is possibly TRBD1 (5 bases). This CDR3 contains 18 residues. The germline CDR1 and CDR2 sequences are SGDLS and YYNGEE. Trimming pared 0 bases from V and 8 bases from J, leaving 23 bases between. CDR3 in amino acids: CASSVGGYWDVRGEKLFF. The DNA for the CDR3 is TGTGCCAGCAGCGTAGGGGGCTATTGGGACGTTCGAGGGGAAAAACTGTTTTTT.

The CDR3 coding sequence is TGTGCCAGCATACCGGGTCCCCTTAACTACGAGCAGTACTTC. Its translation: CASIPGPLNYEQYF. The rearrangement joins TRBV11-2 to TRBJ2-7; D call uncertain. The CDR3 extends over 14 amino acids. Germline V CDR1 and CDR2: SGHAT, FQNNGV. Trimming removed 7 bases from V and 3 bases from J, with 16 bases in between.

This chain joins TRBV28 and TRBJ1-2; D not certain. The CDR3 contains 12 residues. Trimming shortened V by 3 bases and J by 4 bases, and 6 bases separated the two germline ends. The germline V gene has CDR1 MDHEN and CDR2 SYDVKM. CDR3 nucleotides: TGTGCCAGCAGTTTTGAGGGCTATGGCTACACCTTC. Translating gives CASSFEGYGYTF.

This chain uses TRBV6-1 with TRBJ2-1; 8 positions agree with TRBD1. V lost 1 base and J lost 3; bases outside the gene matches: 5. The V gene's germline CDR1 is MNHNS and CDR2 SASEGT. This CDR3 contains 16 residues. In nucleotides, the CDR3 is TGTGCCAGCAGTGAAGGCGCAGGGGGCTTCTACAATGAGCAGTTCTTC. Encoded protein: CASSEGAGGFYNEQFF.

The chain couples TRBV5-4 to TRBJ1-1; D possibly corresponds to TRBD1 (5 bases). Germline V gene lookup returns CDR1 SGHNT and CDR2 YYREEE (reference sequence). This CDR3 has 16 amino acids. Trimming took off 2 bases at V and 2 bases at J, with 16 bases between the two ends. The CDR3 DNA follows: TGTGCCAGCAGCTTTGGGCGGTCGAGGGACAACACTGAAGCTTTCTTT. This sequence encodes CASSFGRSRDNTEAFF.

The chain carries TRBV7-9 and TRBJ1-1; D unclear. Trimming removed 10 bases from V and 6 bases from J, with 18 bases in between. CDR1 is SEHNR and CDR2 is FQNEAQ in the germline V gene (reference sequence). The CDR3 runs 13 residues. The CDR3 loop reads CATTNRETSEAFF. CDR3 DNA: TGTGCCACCACAAATAGGGAGACATCTGAAGCTTTCTTT.

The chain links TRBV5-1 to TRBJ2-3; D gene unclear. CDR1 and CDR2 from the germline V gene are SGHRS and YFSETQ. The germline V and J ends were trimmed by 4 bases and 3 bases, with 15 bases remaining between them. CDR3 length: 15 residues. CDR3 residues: CASSQISPRTDTQYF. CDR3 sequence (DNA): TGCGCCAGCAGCCAAATTTCGCCTCGGACAGATACGCAGTATTTT.

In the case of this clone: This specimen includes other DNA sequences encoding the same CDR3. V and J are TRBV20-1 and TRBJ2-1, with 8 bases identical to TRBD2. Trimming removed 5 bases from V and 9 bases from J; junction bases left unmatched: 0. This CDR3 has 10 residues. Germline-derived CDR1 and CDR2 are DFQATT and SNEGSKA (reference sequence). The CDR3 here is CSARGGEQFF. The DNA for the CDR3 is TGCAGTGCTCGGGGGGGTGAGCAGTTCTTC.

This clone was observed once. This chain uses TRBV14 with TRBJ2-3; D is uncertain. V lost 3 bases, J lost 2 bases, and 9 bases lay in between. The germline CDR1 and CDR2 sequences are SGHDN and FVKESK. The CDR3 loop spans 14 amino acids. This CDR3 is CASSHLPSTDTQYF. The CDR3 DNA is TGTGCCAGCAGCCACCTCCCCTCCACAGATACGCAGTATTTT.

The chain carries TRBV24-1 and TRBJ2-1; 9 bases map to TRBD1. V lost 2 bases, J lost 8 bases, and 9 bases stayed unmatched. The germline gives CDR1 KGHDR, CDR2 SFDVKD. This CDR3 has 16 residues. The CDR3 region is CATSDSGTGSFDEQFF. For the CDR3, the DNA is TGTGCCACCAGTGATTCAGGGACAGGGAGTTTCGATGAGCAGTTCTTC.

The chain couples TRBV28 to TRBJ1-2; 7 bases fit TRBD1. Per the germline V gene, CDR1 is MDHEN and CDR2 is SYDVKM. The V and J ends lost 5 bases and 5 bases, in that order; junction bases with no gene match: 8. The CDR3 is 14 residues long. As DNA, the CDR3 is TGTGCCAGCAGTGCCGGGACAGCCATTTATGGCTACACCTTC. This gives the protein CASSAGTAIYGYTF.

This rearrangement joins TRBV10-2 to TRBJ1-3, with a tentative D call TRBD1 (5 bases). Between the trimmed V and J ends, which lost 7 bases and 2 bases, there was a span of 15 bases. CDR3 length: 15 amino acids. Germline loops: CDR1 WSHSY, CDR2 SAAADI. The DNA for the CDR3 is TGCGCCAGCAAGGTTTCAGGGACTACTGGAAACACCATATATTTT. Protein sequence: CASKVSGTTGNTIYF.

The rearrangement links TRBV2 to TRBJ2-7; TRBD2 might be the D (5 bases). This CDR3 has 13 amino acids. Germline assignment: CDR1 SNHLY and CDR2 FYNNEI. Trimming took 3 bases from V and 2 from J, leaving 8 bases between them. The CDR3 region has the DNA TGTGCCAGCAGTGAGAGCGGAGCCTACGAGCAGTACTTC. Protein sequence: CASSESGAYEQYF.

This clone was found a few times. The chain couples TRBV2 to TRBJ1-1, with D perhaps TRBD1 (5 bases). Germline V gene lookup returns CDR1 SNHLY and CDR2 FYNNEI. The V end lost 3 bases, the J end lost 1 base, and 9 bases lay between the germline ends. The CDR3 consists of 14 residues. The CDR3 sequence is CASSDQGSNTEAFF. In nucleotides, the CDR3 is TGTGCCAGCAGTGATCAGGGTTCGAACACTGAAGCTTTCTTT.

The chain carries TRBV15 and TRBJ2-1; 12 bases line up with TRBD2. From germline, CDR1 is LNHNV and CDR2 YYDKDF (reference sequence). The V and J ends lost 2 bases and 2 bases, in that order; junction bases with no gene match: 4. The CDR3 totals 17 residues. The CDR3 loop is CATSRIGTSGPYNEQFF. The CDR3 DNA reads TGTGCCACCAGCAGAATCGGGACTAGCGGGCCCTACAATGAGCAGTTCTTC.

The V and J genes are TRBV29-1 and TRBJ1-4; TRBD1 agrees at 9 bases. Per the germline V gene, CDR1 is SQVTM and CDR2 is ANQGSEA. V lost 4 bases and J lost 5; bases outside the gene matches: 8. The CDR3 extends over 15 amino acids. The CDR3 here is CSVGVPDRGNEKLFF. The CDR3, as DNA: TGCAGCGTTGGGGTCCCGGACAGGGGCAATGAAAAACTGTTTTTT.

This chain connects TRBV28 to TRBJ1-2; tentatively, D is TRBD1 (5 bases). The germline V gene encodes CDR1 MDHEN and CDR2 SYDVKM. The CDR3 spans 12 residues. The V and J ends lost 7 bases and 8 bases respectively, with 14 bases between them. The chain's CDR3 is CASTERRGGYTF. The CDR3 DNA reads TGTGCCAGCACCGAGCGCCGGGGCGGCTACACCTTC.